The clone carrying this T cell receptor (beta chain) occurred a few times. The data were taken from a study of cytomegalovirus exposure and HLA in healthy donors. With 1 base removed from V and 5 bases from J, the gap between germline ends came to 4 bases. Germline V lookup: CDR1 SGHNT, CDR2 YYREEE (reference sequence). The CDR3 is 12 amino acids. The PCR made use of 60 Vbeta and 13 Jbeta primers. Measured with immunoSEQ multiplex PCR; TCRdb has only the in-frame clones, and not every one. The sample yields roughly 120,000 clones, roughly 81% seen once. Sequenced sample: PBMCs. The chain links TRBV5-4 to TRBJ2-1; D ambiguous. The TCR originated in a woman aged 25 to 39 in good health and CMV-seronegative. The CDR3 here is CASSLLDNEQFF. In DNA, the CDR3 is TGTGCCAGCAGCTTGTTAGACAATGAGCAGTTCTTC.